This paragraph reports one TCR beta chain. It lacks a known antigen. Base qualities are not at hand, and no much larger clone is one base apart. TCRbeta CDR3 regions were amplified from genomic DNA using the immunoSEQ Assay, a bias-controlled multiplex PCR. Per the original workflow: The number of nucleated cells in each sample was estimated from the amplification of reference gene primers within the assay. To quantify the absolute abundance of each unique TCRbeta CDR3 rearrangement, sequence reads were collapsed and filtered. For each sample, productive Simpson clonality was calculated as the square root of Simpson's diversity index over productive rearrangements. TCRdb re-hosts the immuneACCESS table, in-frame sequences only. Its copies lack some clones; in the studies checked, an unresolved V gene accounts for under half of them, and the cause for the rest is not known. The D gene and trimming were derived from the DNA, and the V and J assignments and clone size from that table. The table for this sample lists 180,000 or so clones; approximately 84% of them were counted only once. 6.9% of the sample is in the top ten clones.

Whole blood was collected in K2EDTA tubes by collaborating institutions according to the institutions' own protocols. For TCRbeta analysis, collaborators shipped samples in one of three forms: frozen whole blood, isolated PBMCs, or DNA extracted from either of those sample types. CDR1 and CDR2 are drawn from the germline V gene (reference sequence): LNHDA, SQIVND. Inclusive of the bounding cysteine and phenylalanine, the CDR3 is 14 residues long. The kept DNA is CDR3 alone, 42 bases in frame from the first base. V sheds 3 bases and J sheds 6 bases, leaving 15 bases between their ends. This record belongs to a study of blood T cell repertoires in COVID-19 (dated by TCRdb to 2019 to 2021). With regard to the full study: The collaborator samples originated in the United States, Italy and Spain and spanned the acute and convalescent phases of COVID-19. A freely available public database, intended as a resource for researchers studying the immune response to SARS-CoV-2, is where the repertoires were released. Subjects who had been exposed to COVID-19, were actively infected with it, or had recovered from it provided the deeply sampled blood TCRbeta repertoires that made up the dataset. Where available, HLA class I and class II types were obtained from metadata supplied by the sample provider rather than from assay-based typing. The prospective study material was composed of cDNA or gDNA derived from T cells, B-cell-depleted T cells, or PBMCs. Sample metadata almost always included a de-identified subject ID, COVID-19 status, age in years and sex. The samples were drawn from the first 160 participants of the ongoing ImmuneRACE study and from more than 1,000 subjects provided by 6 global collaborators. What the authors observed across the whole study: The quantity of clinical and demographic metadata differed by source and by participant and was supplied without curation.

Sequencing used peripheral blood. The origin of this receptor is a human donor with acute or convalescent COVID-19. The donor label of this sample is uncertain. This chain joins TRBV19 to TRBJ2-7, and possibly TRBD2, on 6 matching bases. CDR3 reads: CASSIRGAFGEQYF. The DNA sequence reads TGTGCCAGTAGTATTCGCGGGGCCTTCGGCGAGCAGTACTTC.